One and the same sample provided the 7 T cell receptor beta chains below, sequenced in a study of T cells in Graves' hyperthyroidism and ophthalmopathy. There were TCR beta CDR3 regions amplified from RNA transcripts. First-round RT-PCR of the TCR CDR3 relied on the HTBI primer set. A single record per CDR3 protein comes from TCRdb applying MiXCR to the multiplex PCR reads. The table includes roughly 740,000 distinct CDR3 sequences, 16% detected once. Sequences were obtained from blood. The origin of the receptors is a man aged 18 to 30 with Graves' hyperthyroidism.

This clonotype was counted at least ten times. The chain recombines TRBV2 with TRBJ2-3; 7 bases are shared with TRBD1. The CDR3 loop spans 16 amino acids. With 5 bases clipped from V and 8 bases from J, the junction kept 16 bases outside the gene matches. Per the germline V gene, CDR1 is SNHLY and CDR2 is FYNNEI. The CDR3 region has the DNA TGTGCCAGCAGTTACAGGGGCGGATGGGACCGCCGTACGCAGTATTTT. Protein sequence: CASSYRGGWDRRTQYF. The whole variable domain, filled in from reference TRBV2 and TRBJ2-3, reads EPEVTQTPSHQVTQMGQEVILRCVPISNHLYFYWYRQILGQKVEFLVSFYNNEISEKSEIFDDQFSVERPDGSNFTLKIRSTKLEDSAMYFCASSYRGGWDRRTQYFGPGTRLTVL.

The DNA of the CDR3 is TGCAGTGCCGCCAGCGGGAGTGGTTTCGGGGAGCTGTTTTTT. Translation: CSAASGSGFGELFF. The rearrangement joins TRBV20-1 to TRBJ2-2; 8 bases align to TRBD2. Germline assignment: CDR1 DFQATT and CDR2 SNEGSKA (reference sequence). J lost 7 bases, V lost 6 bases, and 10 bases had no gene match. This CDR3 comprises 14 residues.

CDR3 sequence: CASSRGGSANTGELFF. The CDR3 DNA sequence: TGTGCCAGCAGCAGGGGGGGGTCGGCAAACACCGGGGAGCTGTTTTTT. This chain connects TRBV7-3 to TRBJ2-2; tentatively, D is TRBD2 (7 bases). CDR3 length: 16 residues. Germline V gene lookup returns CDR1 SGHTA and CDR2 FQGTGA. Trimming took off 5 bases at V and 2 bases at J, with 15 bases between the two ends.

This clonotype was detected only a few times. The J gene is TRBJ2-3, the V gene TRBV12-3 or TRBV12-4; the match to TRBD1 covers 8 bases. The ends lost 7 bases at V and 6 bases at J; junction bases unmatched: 12. This CDR3 has 15 amino acids. In DNA form, the CDR3 reads TGTGCCAGCAATCCCGGGACAGGAATTAGGGATACGCAGTATTTT. Translation: CASNPGTGIRDTQYF.

The V call is TRBV29-1, the J call TRBJ2-1; TRBD1 agrees at 8 bases. Germline loops: CDR1 SQVTM, CDR2 ANQGSEA. CDR3 length equals 13 residues. V lost 7 bases to trimming and J lost 7 bases; unmatched junction nucleotides: 9. The CDR3 reads CSARTGRGNEQFF. DNA of the CDR3: TGCAGCGCCCGGACAGGGCGAGGGAATGAGCAGTTCTTC.

The chain carries TRBV4-2 and TRBJ2-5, with unresolved D. The CDR3 runs to 14 residues. The ends were cut back, 1 base at V and 5 bases at J, with 11 bases in the middle. The germline gives CDR1 LGHNA, CDR2 YNFKEQ. CDR3 amino acids: CASSQVSQVETQYF. The CDR3 DNA follows: TGTGCCAGCAGCCAAGTCTCGCAGGTGGAGACCCAGTACTTC.

This clonotype was recorded a few times. V and J are TRBV29-1 and TRBJ2-1, with 10 bases matching TRBD2. The CDR3 is 15 residues long. Losses at the gene ends were 2 bases for V and 7 bases for J; bases not matched to a gene: 8. Germline V lookup: CDR1 SQVTM, CDR2 ANQGSEA. The CDR3 protein is CSVEMTSGYENEQFF. The DNA of the CDR3 is TGCAGCGTTGAAATGACTAGCGGGTATGAGAATGAGCAGTTCTTC.